This T cell receptor (beta chain) was sequenced for a study of blood T cell repertoires in COVID-19. The wider study: T cells, B-cell-depleted T cells, or PBMCs provided the cDNA or gDNA that served as material.

Authors' processing steps: Counts of nucleated cells, estimated from reference gene primer amplification, were obtained. Only in-frame clones appear in the TCRdb table, and some are missing; sequencing was by immunoSEQ multiplex PCR. The D gene and trimming were derived from the DNA, and the V and J assignments and clone size from that table. The sample carries approximately 40,000 clones, approximately 91% recorded once. With V trimmed by 3 bases and J by 5 bases, 7 bases remained unmatched. Germline V lookup: CDR1 KGHSH, CDR2 LQKENI. This CDR3 contains 15 residues. Input material: peripheral blood. The clonotype originates from a human donor in a cohort sampled during active COVID-19. The rearrangement links TRBV18 to TRBJ1-5; 7 bases map to TRBD1. The CDR3 DNA follows: TGTGCCAGCTCACCCCGGACAGGCTCGGATCAGCCCCAGCATTTT. This gives the protein CASSPRTGSDQPQHF.